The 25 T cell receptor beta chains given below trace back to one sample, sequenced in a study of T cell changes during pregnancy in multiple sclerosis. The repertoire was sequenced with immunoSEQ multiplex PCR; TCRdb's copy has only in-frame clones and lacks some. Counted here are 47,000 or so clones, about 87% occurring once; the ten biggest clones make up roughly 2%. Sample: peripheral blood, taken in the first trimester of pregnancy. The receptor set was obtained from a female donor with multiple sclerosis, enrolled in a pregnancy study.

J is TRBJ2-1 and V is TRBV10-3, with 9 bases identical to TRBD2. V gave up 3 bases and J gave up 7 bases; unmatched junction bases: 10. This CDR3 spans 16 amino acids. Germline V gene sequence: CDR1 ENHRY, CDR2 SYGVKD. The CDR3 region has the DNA TGTGCCATCAGTGACGGCGGGGGGGCGGGAGGGAATGAGCAGTTCTTC. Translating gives CAISDGGGAGGNEQFF.

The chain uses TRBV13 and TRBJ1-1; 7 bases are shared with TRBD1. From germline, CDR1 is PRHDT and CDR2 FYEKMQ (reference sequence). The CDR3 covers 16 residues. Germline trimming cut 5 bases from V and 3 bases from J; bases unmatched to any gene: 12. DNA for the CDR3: TGTGCCAGCAGCGATAGACAGGGAGGTGGGTACACTGAAGCTTTCTTT. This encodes CASSDRQGGGYTEAFF.

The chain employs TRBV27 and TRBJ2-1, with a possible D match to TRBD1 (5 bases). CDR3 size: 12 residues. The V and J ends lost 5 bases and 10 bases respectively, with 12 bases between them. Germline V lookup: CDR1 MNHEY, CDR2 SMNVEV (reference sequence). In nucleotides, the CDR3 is TGTGCCAGCAGTCCCGCCCACAGGGAGCAGTTCTTC. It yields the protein CASSPAHREQFF.

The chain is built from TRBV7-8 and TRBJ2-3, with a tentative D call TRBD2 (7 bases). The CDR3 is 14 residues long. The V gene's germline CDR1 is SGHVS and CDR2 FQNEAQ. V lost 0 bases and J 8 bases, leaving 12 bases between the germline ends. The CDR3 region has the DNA TGTGCCAGCAGCTTAGCGGGGGGGCCCGGTACGCAGTATTTT. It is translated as CASSLAGGPGTQYF.

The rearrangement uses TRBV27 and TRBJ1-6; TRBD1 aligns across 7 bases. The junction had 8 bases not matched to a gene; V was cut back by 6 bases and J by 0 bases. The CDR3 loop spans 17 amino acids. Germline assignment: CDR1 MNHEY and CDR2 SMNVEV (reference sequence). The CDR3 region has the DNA TGTGCCAGCAGCCCGGGACAGCGAAGCTCCTATAATTCACCCCTCCACTTT. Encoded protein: CASSPGQRSSYNSPLHF.

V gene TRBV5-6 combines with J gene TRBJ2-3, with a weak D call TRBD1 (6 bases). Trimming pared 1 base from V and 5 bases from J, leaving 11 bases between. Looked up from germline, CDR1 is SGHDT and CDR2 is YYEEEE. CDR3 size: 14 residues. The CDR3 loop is CASSLQGRGDTQYF. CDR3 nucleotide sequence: TGTGCCAGCAGCTTGCAGGGGAGAGGAGATACGCAGTATTTT.

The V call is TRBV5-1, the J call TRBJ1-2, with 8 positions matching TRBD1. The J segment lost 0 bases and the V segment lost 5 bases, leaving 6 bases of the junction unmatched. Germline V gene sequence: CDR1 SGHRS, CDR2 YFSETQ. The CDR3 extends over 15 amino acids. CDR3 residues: CASRAQGGANYGYTF. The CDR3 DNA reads TGCGCCAGCAGAGCACAGGGGGGAGCTAACTATGGCTACACCTTC.

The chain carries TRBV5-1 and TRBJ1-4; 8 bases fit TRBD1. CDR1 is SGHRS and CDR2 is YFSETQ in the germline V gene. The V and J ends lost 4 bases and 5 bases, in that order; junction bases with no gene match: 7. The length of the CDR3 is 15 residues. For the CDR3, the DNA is TGCGCCAGCAGCCCAACCAGACAGGGGAATGAAAAACTGTTTTTT. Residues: CASSPTRQGNEKLFF.

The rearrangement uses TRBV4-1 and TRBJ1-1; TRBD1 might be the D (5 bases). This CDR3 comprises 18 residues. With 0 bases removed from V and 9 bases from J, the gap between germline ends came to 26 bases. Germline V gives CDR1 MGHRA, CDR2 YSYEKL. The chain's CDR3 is CASSQDSVGRPWGGQAFF. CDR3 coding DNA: TGCGCCAGCAGCCAAGATTCGGTGGGCAGGCCCTGGGGGGGTCAAGCTTTCTTT.

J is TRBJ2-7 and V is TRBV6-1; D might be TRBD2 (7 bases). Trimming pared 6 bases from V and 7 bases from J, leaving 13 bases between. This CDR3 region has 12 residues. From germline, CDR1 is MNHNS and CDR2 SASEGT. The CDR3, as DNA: TGTGCCAGCAGAGCCAAGGGGGGGGAGCAGTACTTC. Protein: CASRAKGGEQYF.

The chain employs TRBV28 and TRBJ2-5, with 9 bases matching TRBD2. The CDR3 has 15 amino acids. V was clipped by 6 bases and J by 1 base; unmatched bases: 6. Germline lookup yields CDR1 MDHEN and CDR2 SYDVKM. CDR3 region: CASSISGGRQETQYF. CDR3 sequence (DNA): TGTGCCAGCAGCATTAGCGGGGGTCGCCAAGAGACCCAGTACTTC.

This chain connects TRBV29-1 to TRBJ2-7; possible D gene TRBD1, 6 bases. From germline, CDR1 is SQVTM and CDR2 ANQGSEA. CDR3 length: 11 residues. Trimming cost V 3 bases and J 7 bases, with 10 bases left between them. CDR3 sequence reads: CSVDRGGEQYF. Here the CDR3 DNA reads TGCAGCGTTGACAGGGGCGGTGAGCAGTACTTC.

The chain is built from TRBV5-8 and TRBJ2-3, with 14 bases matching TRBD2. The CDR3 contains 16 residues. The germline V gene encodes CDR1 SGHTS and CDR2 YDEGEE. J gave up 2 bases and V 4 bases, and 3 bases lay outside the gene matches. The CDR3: CASSTGLAGVTDTQYF. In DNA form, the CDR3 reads TGTGCCAGCAGCACGGGACTAGCGGGGGTCACAGATACGCAGTATTTT. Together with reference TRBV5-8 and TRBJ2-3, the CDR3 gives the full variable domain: EAGVTQSPTHLIKTRGQQATLRCSPISGHTSVYWYQQALGLGLQFLLWYDEGEERNRGNFPPRFSGRQFPNYSSELNVNALELEDSALYLCASSTGLAGVTDTQYFGPGTRLTVL.

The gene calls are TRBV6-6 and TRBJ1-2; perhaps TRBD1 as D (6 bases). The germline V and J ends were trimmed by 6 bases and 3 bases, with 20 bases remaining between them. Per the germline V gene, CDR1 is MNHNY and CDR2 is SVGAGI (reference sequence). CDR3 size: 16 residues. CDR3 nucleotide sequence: TGTGCCAGCAGACCCAGACAGGCAGATGGGGACTATGGCTACACCTTC. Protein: CASRPRQADGDYGYTF.

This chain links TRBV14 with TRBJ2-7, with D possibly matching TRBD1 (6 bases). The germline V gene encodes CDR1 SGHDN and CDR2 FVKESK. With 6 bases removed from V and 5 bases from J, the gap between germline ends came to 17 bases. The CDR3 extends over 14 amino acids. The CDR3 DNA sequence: TGTGCCAGCAGTCTAGGACAGTTTGTTAACGAGCAGTACTTC. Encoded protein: CASSLGQFVNEQYF.

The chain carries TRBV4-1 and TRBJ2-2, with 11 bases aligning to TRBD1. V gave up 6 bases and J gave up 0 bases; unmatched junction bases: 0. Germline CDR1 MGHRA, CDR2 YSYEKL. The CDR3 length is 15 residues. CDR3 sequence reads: CASRDRGPNTGELFF. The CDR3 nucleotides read TGCGCCAGCAGGGACAGGGGGCCGAACACCGGGGAGCTGTTTTTT.

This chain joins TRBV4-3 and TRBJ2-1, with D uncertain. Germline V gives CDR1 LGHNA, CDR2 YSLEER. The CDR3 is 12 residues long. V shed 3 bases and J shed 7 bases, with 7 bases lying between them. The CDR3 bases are TGCGCCAGCAGCCAGGCCGGGAATGAGCAGTTCTTC. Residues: CASSQAGNEQFF.

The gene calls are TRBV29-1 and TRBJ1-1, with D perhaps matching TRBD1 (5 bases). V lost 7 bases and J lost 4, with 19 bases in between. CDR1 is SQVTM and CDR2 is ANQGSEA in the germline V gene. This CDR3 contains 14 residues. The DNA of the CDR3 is TGCAGCGCTTTAGCCAGAGTGGGGGGCACTGAAGCTTTCTTT. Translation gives CSALARVGGTEAFF.

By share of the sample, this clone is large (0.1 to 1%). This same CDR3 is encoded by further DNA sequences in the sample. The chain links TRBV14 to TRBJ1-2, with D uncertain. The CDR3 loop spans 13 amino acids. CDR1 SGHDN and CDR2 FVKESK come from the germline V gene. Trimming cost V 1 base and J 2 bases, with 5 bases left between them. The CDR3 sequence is CASSQGQNYGYTF. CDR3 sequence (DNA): TGTGCCAGCAGCCAAGGCCAGAACTATGGCTACACCTTC.

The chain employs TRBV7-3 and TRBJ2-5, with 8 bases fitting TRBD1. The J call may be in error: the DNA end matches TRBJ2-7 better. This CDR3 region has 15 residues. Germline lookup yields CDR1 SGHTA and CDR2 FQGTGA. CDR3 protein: CASSLTAGGSYEQYF. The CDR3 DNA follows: TGTGCCAGCAGCTTAACCGCAGGGGGCTCTTACGAGCAGTACTTC.

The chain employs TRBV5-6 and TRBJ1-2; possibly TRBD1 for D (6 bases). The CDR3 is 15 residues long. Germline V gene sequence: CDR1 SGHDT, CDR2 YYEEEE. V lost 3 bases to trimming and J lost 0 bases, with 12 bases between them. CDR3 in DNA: TGTGCCAGCAGCTCGACAGGCGAGCCTAACTATGGCTACACCTTC. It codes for CASSSTGEPNYGYTF.

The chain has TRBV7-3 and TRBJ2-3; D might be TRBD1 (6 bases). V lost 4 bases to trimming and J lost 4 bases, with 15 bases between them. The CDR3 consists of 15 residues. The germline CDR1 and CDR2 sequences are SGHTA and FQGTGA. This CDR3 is CASSSRGGRADTQYF. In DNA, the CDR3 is TGTGCCAGCAGCTCCCGTGGGGGCCGGGCAGATACGCAGTATTTT.

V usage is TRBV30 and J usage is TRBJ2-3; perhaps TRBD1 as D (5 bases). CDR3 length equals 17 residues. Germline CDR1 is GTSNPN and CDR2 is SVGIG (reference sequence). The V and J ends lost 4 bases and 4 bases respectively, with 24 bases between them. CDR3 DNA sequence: TGTGCCTGGAAAACAGAATTGGACCCCCAAGGGGCAGATACGCAGTATTTT. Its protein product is CAWKTELDPQGADTQYF.

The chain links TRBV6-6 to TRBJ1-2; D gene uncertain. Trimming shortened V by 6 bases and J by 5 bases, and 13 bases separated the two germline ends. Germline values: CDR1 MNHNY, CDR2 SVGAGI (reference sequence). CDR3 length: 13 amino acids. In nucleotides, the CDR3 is TGTGCCAGCAGCAAGCCCCCTCAATATGGCTACACCTTC. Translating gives CASSKPPQYGYTF.

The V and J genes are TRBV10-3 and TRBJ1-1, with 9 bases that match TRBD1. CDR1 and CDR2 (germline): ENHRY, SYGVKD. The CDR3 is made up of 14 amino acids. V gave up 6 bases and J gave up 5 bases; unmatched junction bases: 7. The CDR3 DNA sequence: TGTGCCATCAGCACCCGGGACAGGGATACTGAAGCTTTCTTT. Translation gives CAISTRDRDTEAFF.